The following is a T cell receptor (beta chain) sequence with its context. As yet, its antigen is unknown. The data originate from a study of T-cell reconstitution after alpha-beta-depleted transplantation in children. Findings and limits, study-wide: The study reportedly traced alpha-beta T cells about two months after transplant to several hundred expanded graft clones.

The library targeted TCRbeta and was prepared with unique molecular identifiers. TCRdb used MiXCR to reprocess the PCR reads, holding one entry per CDR3 protein. The sample records about 250,000 distinct CDR3 sequences, approximately 24% being singletons. CDR3 length: 13 amino acids. The V gene lost 7 bases and the J gene lost 6 bases, with 13 bases spanning the gap. The chain joins TRBV12-3 or TRBV12-4 to TRBJ2-1; tentatively, D is TRBD2 (6 bases). The specimen comprised PBMCs, mostly from graft donor cells, sampled 360 days after TCRalphabeta/CD19-depleted stem cell transplant. The source is a female patient aged 2 to 10 who had a stem cell transplant for congenital amegakaryocytic thrombocytopenia, so the T cells may come from the graft donor. CDR3 region: CASTPGLLNEQFF. The CDR3 nucleotides read TGTGCCAGCACCCCGGGACTTCTCAATGAGCAGTTCTTC.